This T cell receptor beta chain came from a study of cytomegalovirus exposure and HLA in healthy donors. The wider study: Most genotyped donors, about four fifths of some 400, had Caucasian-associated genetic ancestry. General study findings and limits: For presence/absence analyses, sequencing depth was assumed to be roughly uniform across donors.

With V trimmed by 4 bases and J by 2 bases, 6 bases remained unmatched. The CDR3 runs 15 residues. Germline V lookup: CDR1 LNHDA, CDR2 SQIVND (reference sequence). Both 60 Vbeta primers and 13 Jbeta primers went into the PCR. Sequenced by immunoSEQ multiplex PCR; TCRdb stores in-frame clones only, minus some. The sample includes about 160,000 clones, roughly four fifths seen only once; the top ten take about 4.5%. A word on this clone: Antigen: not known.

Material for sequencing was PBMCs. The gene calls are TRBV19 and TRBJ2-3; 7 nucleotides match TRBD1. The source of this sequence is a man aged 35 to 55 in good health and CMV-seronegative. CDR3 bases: TGTGCCAGTAGTACCCAGGACAGGCCCACAGATACGCAGTATTTT. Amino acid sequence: CASSTQDRPTDTQYF.